The clone carrying this T cell receptor beta chain was counted between two and nine times. These data belong to a study of blood T cell repertoires in COVID-19. Study background: PBMCs, B-cell-depleted T cells, or T cells provided the cDNA or gDNA that made up the material.

Profiled with immunoSEQ multiplex PCR; TCRdb holds only in-frame clones, not every one. The table lists about 90,000 clones, roughly 83% of them singletons. V lost 2 bases to trimming and J lost 10 bases, with 21 bases between them. This CDR3 comprises 17 residues. In germline, CDR1 is LGHNA, CDR2 YSLEER. The gene calls are TRBV4-3 and TRBJ1-6; D remains unclear. The sequenced sample consisted of peripheral blood. This receptor was identified in a woman older than 75 with active or convalescent COVID-19. The CDR3 DNA sequence: TGCGCCAGCAGCCAACAAGGATCGTCAGGCATAGGCTCACCCCTCCACTTT. Its protein is CASSQQGSSGIGSPLHF.